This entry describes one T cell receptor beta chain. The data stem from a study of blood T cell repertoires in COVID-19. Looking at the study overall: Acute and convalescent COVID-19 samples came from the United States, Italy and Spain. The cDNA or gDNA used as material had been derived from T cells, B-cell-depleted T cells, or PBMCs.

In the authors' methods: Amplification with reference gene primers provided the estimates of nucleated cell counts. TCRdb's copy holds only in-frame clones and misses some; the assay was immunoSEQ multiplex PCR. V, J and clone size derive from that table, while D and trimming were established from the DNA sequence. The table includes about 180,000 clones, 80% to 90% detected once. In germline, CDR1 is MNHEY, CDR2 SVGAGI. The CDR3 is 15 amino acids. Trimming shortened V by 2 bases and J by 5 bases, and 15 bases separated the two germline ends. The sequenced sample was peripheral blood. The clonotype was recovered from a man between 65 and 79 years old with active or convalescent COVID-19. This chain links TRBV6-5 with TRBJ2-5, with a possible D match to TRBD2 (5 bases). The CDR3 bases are TGTGCCAGCAGTTACGGCGCGGGTACCAGGGAGACCCAGTACTTC. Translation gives CASSYGAGTRETQYF.